A single sample gave rise to the 25 T cell receptor beta chains below, sequenced in a study of T cell responses to AZD1222 COVID-19 vaccine. Profiled with immunoSEQ multiplex PCR; TCRdb holds only in-frame clones, not every one. The table has some 170,000 clones, 92% seen once. The sequencing here drew on peripheral blood, taken 28 days after the second AZD1222 dose. The receptors stem from an adult who received the AZD1222 COVID-19 vaccine.

A single count supports this clone. The CDR3 region has the DNA TGCAGCGTTGGAGGTAGGCTAGCGGGGGTAGGGGAGCAGTTCTTC. Its protein is CSVGGRLAGVGEQFF. The chain is built from TRBV29-1 and TRBJ2-1; 10 bases map to TRBD2. CDR1 and CDR2 from the germline V gene are SQVTM and ANQGSEA. The CDR3 length is 15 residues. V was pared by 4 bases and J by 10 bases, with 13 bases of the junction left unmatched.

The gene calls are TRBV19 and TRBJ1-1, with a tentative D call TRBD1 (6 bases). The V and J ends lost 3 bases and 3 bases respectively, with 17 bases between them. The CDR3 has 16 residues. Germline V gene sequence: CDR1 LNHDA, CDR2 SQIVND (reference sequence). The CDR3 sequence is CASSIHSRGGDTEAFF. DNA for the CDR3: TGTGCCAGTAGTATCCACTCCAGGGGCGGGGACACTGAAGCTTTCTTT.

The V call is TRBV30, the J call TRBJ2-1; 10 nucleotides agree with TRBD1. The germline CDR1 and CDR2 sequences are GTSNPN and SVGIG (reference sequence). The CDR3 consists of 14 residues. The J segment lost 8 bases and the V segment lost 2 bases, leaving 6 bases of the junction unmatched. The CDR3 is CAWSWGTGEDEQFF. The CDR3 DNA follows: TGTGCCTGGAGTTGGGGGACAGGGGAAGATGAGCAGTTCTTC.

J is TRBJ1-2 and V is TRBV19, with D possibly matching TRBD1 (5 bases). CDR3 length: 17 residues. Germline-derived CDR1 and CDR2 are LNHDA and SQIVND (reference sequence). Trimming left V 7 bases short and J 2 bases short, with 23 bases between. For the CDR3, the DNA is TGTGCCAGTACCAGCCCCAGGTGGGGCGGTAAAAACTATGGCTACACCTTC. This encodes CASTSPRWGGKNYGYTF.

This clone was found once. The gene calls are TRBV6-1 and TRBJ1-2; a possible D gene is TRBD1 (5 bases). Trimming took off 4 bases at V and 4 bases at J, with 19 bases between the two ends. This CDR3 has 16 amino acids. CDR1 MNHNS and CDR2 SASEGT come from the germline V gene. CDR3 sequence: CASSALTLGVGYGYTF. The CDR3 DNA is TGTGCCAGCAGTGCACTTACTCTGGGGGTCGGCTATGGCTACACCTTC.

V is TRBV24-1 and J is TRBJ2-3; D perhaps matches TRBD2 (5 bases). V shed 7 bases and J shed 2 bases, with 6 bases lying between them. The CDR3 extends over 12 amino acids. Germline loops: CDR1 KGHDR, CDR2 SFDVKD. CDR3 sequence: CATSRDTDTQYF. In DNA form, the CDR3 reads TGTGCCACCAGCCGGGACACAGATACGCAGTATTTT.

V usage is TRBV10-3 and J usage is TRBJ2-1; D may be TRBD1 (5 bases). Germline CDR1 reads ENHRY; CDR2 reads SYGVKD. The CDR3 totals 11 residues. The V end was cut by 11 bases, the J end by 9 bases, with 14 bases between. The CDR3 DNA reads TGTGCCGCATCGCAGGGCGGTGAGCAGTTCTTC. Translating gives CAASQGGEQFF.

V gene TRBV7-9 combines with J gene TRBJ1-1; D is perhaps TRBD1 (6 bases). Trimming took 5 bases from V and 1 from J, leaving 11 bases between them. Germline CDR1 and CDR2: SEHNR and FQNEAQ (reference sequence). The CDR3 sequence is 14 residues long. CDR3 sequence reads: CASSPRQENTEAFF. CDR3 DNA sequence: TGTGCCAGCAGCCCGCGACAGGAGAACACTGAAGCTTTCTTT.

The chain uses TRBV4-1 and TRBJ1-6, with D possibly matching TRBD1 (5 bases). Trimming pared 4 bases from V and 5 bases from J, leaving 12 bases between. The CDR3 length is 15 residues. CDR1 and CDR2 from the germline V gene are MGHRA and YSYEKL. This CDR3 reads CASSLHLGDNSPLHF. The CDR3 DNA follows: TGCGCCAGCAGCCTTCATCTGGGGGATAATTCACCCCTCCACTTT.

The chain joins TRBV24-1 to TRBJ1-2; 11 bases agree with TRBD1. Germline V gene data show CDR1 as KGHDR and CDR2 as SFDVKD. The CDR3 is made up of 18 amino acids. V trimming: 1 base; J trimming: 4 bases; junction bases outside the gene matches: 10. The DNA for the CDR3 is TGTGCCACCAGTGATTTCAGGACAGGGGGCCCTATAGTCTATGGCTACACCTTC. Protein sequence: CATSDFRTGGPIVYGYTF.

The rearrangement joins TRBV29-1 to TRBJ1-4; D is ambiguous. From germline, CDR1 is SQVTM and CDR2 ANQGSEA. This CDR3 contains 14 residues. The V end was cut by 4 bases, the J end by 0 bases, with 9 bases between. The CDR3 is CSVGAGSTNEKLFF. DNA of the CDR3: TGCAGCGTTGGGGCGGGATCAACTAATGAAAAACTGTTTTTT.

The chain links TRBV4-2 to TRBJ1-2, with D unclear. From germline, CDR1 is LGHNA and CDR2 YNFKEQ. The CDR3 runs 15 residues. V was cut by 1 base and J by 2 bases, with 11 bases left in between. In nucleotides, the CDR3 is TGTGCCAGCAGCCAAGTTCTGGGCTCAAACTATGGCTACACCTTC. It is translated as CASSQVLGSNYGYTF.

The rearrangement links TRBV19 to TRBJ1-1; 10 nucleotides align to TRBD1. This CDR3 has 15 residues. Losses at the gene ends were 3 bases for V and 4 bases for J; bases not matched to a gene: 5. The germline V gene has CDR1 LNHDA and CDR2 SQIVND (reference sequence). The CDR3 bases are TGTGCCAGTAGTATCGGGACAGGGGAGGGCACTGAAGCTTTCTTT. This gives the protein CASSIGTGEGTEAFF.

The rearrangement uses TRBV19 and TRBJ1-6; 8 nucleotides match TRBD1. V dropped 8 bases and J dropped 8; count of bases not matched to a gene: 5. Looked up from germline, CDR1 is LNHDA and CDR2 is SQIVND (reference sequence). The length of the CDR3 is 13 residues. CDR3 loop: CASSGTGYSPLHF. The DNA of the CDR3 is TGTGCCAGTTCCGGGACAGGTTATTCACCCCTCCACTTT. The full variable domain, in which reference TRBV19 and TRBJ1-6 provide the parts outside the CDR3, is DGGITQSPKYLFRKEGQNVTLSCEQNLNHDAMYWYRQDPGQGLRLIYYSQIVNDFQKGDIAEGYSVSREKKESFPLTVTSAQKNPTAFYLCASSGTGYSPLHFGNGTRLTVT.

The chain links TRBV12-2 to TRBJ1-6. TRBV12-2 is labeled a pseudogene. The CDR3 length is 15 residues. The CDR3 nucleotides are TGTGCAAGTCGCTTAGAAGAGACGGGGGGTTCACCCCTCCACTTT. Translating gives CASRLEETGGSPLHF.

This chain connects TRBV11-2 to TRBJ1-2; unclear D gene. Germline V gene lookup returns CDR1 SGHAT and CDR2 FQNNGV. V was cut by 1 base and J by 4 bases, with 7 bases left in between. The CDR3 runs to 13 residues. The CDR3 reads CASSLAYAYGYTF. CDR3 DNA sequence: TGTGCCAGCAGCTTAGCCTACGCCTATGGCTACACCTTC.

The chain couples TRBV12-3 or TRBV12-4 to TRBJ2-7, with TRBD1 matching over 8 bases. Trimming took 5 bases from V and 3 from J; bases not matched to a gene: 3. The length of the CDR3 is 13 residues. CDR3 in amino acids: CASSGQGRYEQYF. The CDR3, as DNA: TGTGCCAGCAGTGGACAGGGTCGCTACGAGCAGTACTTC.

This sequence joins TRBV4-2 and TRBJ2-7; a possible D gene is TRBD1 (5 bases). This CDR3 region has 19 residues. Germline V CDR1 and CDR2: LGHNA, YNFKEQ. V shed 0 bases and J shed 0 bases, with 21 bases lying between them. The CDR3 reads CASSQENQSTALLSYEQYF. CDR3 nucleotide sequence: TGTGCCAGCAGCCAAGAAAATCAATCGACAGCTCTTCTCTCCTACGAGCAGTACTTC.

The CDR3 DNA is TGTGCCAGCAGCACACTCCACACGAGCTCTGGAAACACCATATATTTT. Its protein is CASSTLHTSSGNTIYF. The rearrangement uses TRBV9 and TRBJ1-3; D unclear. The germline gives CDR1 SGDLS, CDR2 YYNGEE. This CDR3 has 16 amino acids. Trimming shortened V by 4 bases and J by 0 bases, and 14 bases separated the two germline ends.

This clone was counted only a few times. J is TRBJ1-6 and V is TRBV6-4; D is unresolved. Germline values: CDR1 MRHNA, CDR2 SNTAGT. The V gene lost 2 bases and the J gene lost 7 bases, with 12 bases spanning the gap. CDR3 length equals 15 residues. This chain's CDR3 is CASSDPGFWNSPLHF. CDR3 coding DNA: TGTGCCAGCAGTGACCCAGGCTTCTGGAATTCACCCCTCCACTTT.

This rearrangement joins TRBV7-8 to TRBJ1-1; unclear D gene. The germline V gene has CDR1 SGHVS and CDR2 FQNEAQ. V was shortened by 2 bases and J by 6 bases, with 10 bases between the two germline ends. The CDR3 contains 13 residues. The CDR3 DNA is TGTGCCAGCAGCTTAAGTCGTGTGGCTGAAGCTTTCTTT. Translated: CASSLSRVAEAFF.

The J gene is TRBJ1-3, the V gene TRBV19; maybe TRBD1 (6 bases). Trimming cost V 5 bases and J 4 bases, with 12 bases left between them. Germline V CDR1 and CDR2: LNHDA, SQIVND (reference sequence). The CDR3 runs 14 residues. CDR3 coding DNA: TGTGCCAGTAGTCTCACAGGGAGCGGAAACACCATATATTTT. Protein product: CASSLTGSGNTIYF.

The chain is built from TRBV9 and TRBJ2-6; 10 bases line up with TRBD1. The V gene's germline CDR1 is SGDLS and CDR2 YYNGEE. This CDR3 contains 18 residues. The V segment lost 5 bases and the J segment 3 bases; nucleotides outside the gene matches: 11. The CDR3 sequence: CASSVSGTGAFGANVLTF. CDR3 in DNA: TGTGCCAGCAGTGTTTCCGGGACAGGGGCTTTTGGGGCCAACGTCCTGACTTTC.

V and J are TRBV7-9 and TRBJ1-6, with a possible D match to TRBD1 (5 bases). This CDR3 has 14 amino acids. V was clipped by 10 bases and J by 11 bases, with 21 bases between them. CDR1 and CDR2 from the germline V gene are SEHNR and FQNEAQ (reference sequence). Here the CDR3 reads CATTRGTDLTPLHF. As DNA, the CDR3 is TGTGCCACCACCCGGGGCACCGACCTCACACCCCTCCACTTT.

In its sample, this clone was seen once. J is TRBJ2-1 and V is TRBV19, with D tentatively TRBD1 or TRBD2 (5 bases each). The CDR3 totals 15 residues. Germline CDR1 reads LNHDA; CDR2 reads SQIVND (reference sequence). Trimming removed 7 bases from V and 6 bases from J, with 19 bases in between. In nucleotides, the CDR3 is TGTGCCAGTATCCCTAGTGGGGGATTCCCCAATGAGCAGTTCTTC. Its protein product is CASIPSGGFPNEQFF.